One and the same sample provided the 20 T cell receptor beta chains below, sequenced in a study of memory CD4+ T cells and cytomegalovirus serostatus. Libraries were prepared by immunoSEQ multiplex PCR; TCRdb keeps only in-frame clonotypes and omits some of them. The sample carries tens of thousands of clones, 78% recorded once. The sort gate was single viable CD3+CD4+CD8-CD45RO+ cells for memory CD4+ T cells. Sequencing was performed on memory CD4+ T cells from blood. All receptors derive from an adult in good health and CMV-seronegative.

The CDR3: CASSLGGLGEQYF. The CDR3 nucleotides are TGCGCCAGCAGCTTGGGGGGCCTCGGCGAGCAGTACTTC. This chain uses TRBV5-1 with TRBJ2-7; tentative D call: TRBD1 (5 bases). V was trimmed by 0 bases and J by 6 bases, leaving 10 bases between them. CDR3 length: 13 amino acids. Germline CDR1 reads SGHRS; CDR2 reads YFSETQ.

This clone was found once. The chain carries TRBV4-3 and TRBJ1-1, with D unclear. Per germline, CDR1 LGHNA and CDR2 YSLEER. The CDR3 consists of 14 residues. The germline V and J ends were trimmed by 0 bases and 6 bases, with 11 bases remaining between them. The CDR3: CASSQDGVDSEAFF. The CDR3 bases are TGCGCCAGCAGCCAAGATGGGGTTGATTCTGAAGCTTTCTTT.

The chain links TRBV14 to TRBJ1-6; no firm D call. V lost 7 bases to trimming and J lost 10 bases, with 17 bases between them. This CDR3 is built from 14 residues. CDR1 and CDR2 (germline): SGHDN, FVKESK. The CDR3 protein is CASKQSPPGSPLHF. CDR3 nucleotides: TGTGCCAGCAAACAGAGTCCCCCGGGGTCACCCCTCCACTTT.

This clone was recorded only once. This chain joins TRBV2 and TRBJ1-5; D possibly corresponds to TRBD1 (5 bases). Germline V gene lookup returns CDR1 SNHLY and CDR2 FYNNEI. This CDR3 contains 15 residues. Trimming pared 9 bases from V and 1 base from J, leaving 16 bases between. The CDR3 region has the DNA TGTGCCAGTAGGAGGGACGGAGTGAGCAATCAGCCCCAGCATTTT. Residues: CASRRDGVSNQPQHF.

The chain couples TRBV11-2 to TRBJ2-5; 8 bases are shared with TRBD2. Germline lookup yields CDR1 SGHAT and CDR2 FQNNGV. V lost 4 bases and J lost 5; bases outside the gene matches: 12. The CDR3 contains 16 residues. Here the CDR3 reads CASSWGVAGTGETQYF. CDR3 DNA: TGTGCCAGCAGCTGGGGGGTAGCGGGGACGGGGGAGACCCAGTACTTC.

This sequence joins TRBV7-9 and TRBJ1-2; D is unclear. CDR1 and CDR2 (germline): SEHNR, FQNEAQ (reference sequence). V gave up 1 base and J gave up 2 bases, with 11 bases separating them. This CDR3 region has 15 residues. The CDR3 reads CASSLESGYNYGYTF. CDR3 in DNA: TGTGCCAGCAGCTTAGAGTCGGGGTACAACTATGGCTACACCTTC.

This clone was recorded a few times. The rearrangement uses TRBV29-1 and TRBJ2-7, with 9 bases lining up with TRBD1. Germline V gives CDR1 SQVTM, CDR2 ANQGSEA. With 3 bases clipped from V and 3 bases from J, the junction kept 3 bases outside the gene matches. The CDR3 is 13 amino acids. The CDR3 is CSVEGQGRYEQYF. The CDR3, as DNA: TGCAGCGTTGAGGGACAGGGCCGCTACGAGCAGTACTTC.

The V gene is TRBV25-1, the J gene TRBJ1-2; 10 nucleotides align to TRBD1. Losses at the gene ends were 3 bases for V and 0 bases for J; bases not matched to a gene: 10. The CDR3 has 18 residues. From germline, CDR1 is MGHDK and CDR2 SYGVNS. CDR3 residues: CASSDPGTGDLANYGYTF. CDR3 bases: TGTGCCAGCAGTGATCCCGGGACAGGGGACCTAGCTAACTATGGCTACACCTTC.

This clone has a handful of counts. The chain joins TRBV6-1 to TRBJ1-1; no definite D call. The CDR3 length is 14 residues. Germline V gene sequence: CDR1 MNHNS, CDR2 SASEGT. V lost 7 bases to trimming and J lost 0 bases, with 12 bases between them. The CDR3 DNA reads as TGTGCCAGCACCCCACTTTATTTGAACACTGAAGCTTTCTTT. Encoded protein: CASTPLYLNTEAFF.

This sequence joins TRBV7-2 and TRBJ2-3; D remains unclear. Germline CDR1 SGHTA, CDR2 FQGNSA. This CDR3 has 14 residues. Between the trimmed V and J ends, which lost 5 bases and 6 bases, there was a span of 15 bases. The CDR3 DNA follows: TGTGCCAGCAGCCCCAGTTGGGTTGCGGATACGCAGTATTTT. Protein: CASSPSWVADTQYF.

V and J are TRBV11-2 and TRBJ1-1, with D unresolved. Germline V CDR1 and CDR2: SGHAT, FQNNGV. Trimming took 3 bases from V and 4 from J, leaving 3 bases between them. The CDR3 runs to 11 residues. The CDR3 DNA is TGTGCCAGCAGCTTTCCCACTGAAGCTTTCTTT. Its protein is CASSFPTEAFF.

This clone came up a few times. The chain employs TRBV5-1 and TRBJ1-1; perhaps TRBD1 as D (6 bases). With 1 base removed from V and 0 bases from J, the gap between germline ends came to 13 bases. Germline lookup yields CDR1 SGHRS and CDR2 YFSETQ. The CDR3 is 16 amino acids. The CDR3 DNA follows: TGCGCCAGCAGCTTGCGTCCAGGACAGATGAACACTGAAGCTTTCTTT. Protein product: CASSLRPGQMNTEAFF.

The chain uses TRBV29-1 and TRBJ1-1; D gene unclear. The V end was cut by 3 bases, the J end by 3 bases, with 14 bases between. The length of the CDR3 is 14 residues. Per the germline V gene, CDR1 is SQVTM and CDR2 is ANQGSEA. The CDR3 region is CSVDIGRTYTEAFF. Here the CDR3 DNA reads TGCAGCGTTGATATAGGCAGGACCTACACTGAAGCTTTCTTT.

The chain has TRBV28 and TRBJ1-4; 10 bases are a match to TRBD1. This CDR3 region has 15 residues. The ends lost 3 bases at V and 10 bases at J; junction bases unmatched: 8. Germline V gene sequence: CDR1 MDHEN, CDR2 SYDVKM. CDR3 region: CASSLTGTGDGKLFF. DNA of the CDR3: TGTGCCAGCAGTTTGACCGGGACAGGGGATGGAAAACTGTTTTTT. Drawing the rest from reference TRBV28 and TRBJ1-4, the complete variable domain is DVKVTQSSRYLVKRTGEKVFLECVQDMDHENMFWYRQDPGLGLRLIYFSYDVKMKEKGDIPEGYSVSREKKERFSLILESASTNQTSMYLCASSLTGTGDGKLFFGSGTQLSVL.

This clone has only a few counts. This rearrangement joins TRBV5-6 to TRBJ2-5; D is unclear. CDR3 length equals 13 residues. Germline V gene lookup returns CDR1 SGHDT and CDR2 YYEEEE. The ends were cut back, 0 bases at V and 3 bases at J, with 6 bases in the middle. The CDR3 loop is CASSLVSKETQYF. DNA of the CDR3: TGTGCCAGCAGCTTGGTGTCAAAAGAGACCCAGTACTTC.

Of note for this clone: Other DNA sequences in this sample translate to the same CDR3. The chain couples TRBV2 to TRBJ2-2; tentatively, D is TRBD1 (5 bases). This CDR3 region has 15 residues. V gave up 4 bases and J gave up 5 bases, with 14 bases separating them. The germline V gene encodes CDR1 SNHLY and CDR2 FYNNEI. CDR3 coding DNA: TGTGCCAGCAGTGTTAGGGGAATAGGGACCGGGGAGCTGTTTTTT. Translated, it gives CASSVRGIGTGELFF.

The rearrangement joins TRBV6-6 to TRBJ2-7; D could derive from TRBD1 or TRBD2 (5 bases each). V was pared by 4 bases and J by 7 bases, with 20 bases between. Germline V lookup: CDR1 MNHNY, CDR2 SVGAGI (reference sequence). This CDR3 is built from 15 residues. The CDR3 DNA is TGTGCCAGCAGTTCGACCCCCGGGGCCGGCGGAGAGCAGTACTTC. Its translation: CASSSTPGAGGEQYF.

A few counts support this clone. CDR3 sequence reads: CASSEAVLTSTDTQYF. Written as DNA, the CDR3 is TGTGCCAGCAGTGAAGCGGTCTTAACTAGCACAGATACGCAGTATTTT. The chain links TRBV2 to TRBJ2-3; D remains ambiguous. V lost 0 bases, J lost 0 bases, and 10 bases lay in between. CDR3 length: 16 amino acids. Germline lookup yields CDR1 SNHLY and CDR2 FYNNEI.

V usage is TRBV6-5 and J usage is TRBJ2-2; maybe TRBD2 (5 bases). This CDR3 has 12 amino acids. Per the germline V gene, CDR1 is MNHEY and CDR2 is SVGAGI. V was clipped by 6 bases and J by 9 bases, with 11 bases between them. This CDR3 is CASRPAGRELFF. DNA of the CDR3: TGTGCCAGCAGGCCCGCCGGGAGGGAGCTGTTTTTT.

The V gene is TRBV4-2, the J gene TRBJ1-2; 7 bases are shared with TRBD1. V trimming: 5 bases; J trimming: 2 bases; junction bases outside the gene matches: 8. Germline-derived CDR1 and CDR2 are LGHNA and YNFKEQ. The CDR3 is made up of 15 amino acids. The CDR3 DNA reads TGTGCCAGCAGCGCCTCGCAAGGGGGCAACTATGGCTACACCTTC. As protein: CASSASQGGNYGYTF.